This T cell receptor beta chain was recovered during a study of Ad26.COV2.S vaccination and SARS-CoV-2 variants. Study details: Each vaccinee took Ad26.COV2.S intramuscularly, once or twice 56 days apart. General observations from the study: The study found higher spike-specific TCR breadth in vaccine than placebo recipients. Across vaccine and placebo recipients, the breadth of non-spike TCRs was similar. Following vaccination, spike-specific CD8+ and CD4+ T cell responses reportedly exhibited substantial breadth.

Treatment described: some 20 received Ad26.COV2.S at low or high dose, single or two shots; about 5 received placebo; per-sample allocation not given. Specimens were obtained on day 63 following the first vaccine or placebo injection. A remark on this clone: Its specificity is unknown.

TCRdb's table, derived via immunoSEQ multiplex PCR, lists solely in-frame clones and lacks some. The data hold some 340,000 clones, with more than 70% observed a single time. The sequencing used peripheral blood, collected in a trial of Ad26.COV2.S vaccine versus placebo. The sequence came from a person between 18 and 65 years old who received the Ad26.COV2.S COVID-19 vaccine or a placebo.

This chain's CDR3 is CASSLMYNQETQYF. The CDR3 coding sequence is TGTGCCAGCAGCTTAATGTACAACCAAGAGACCCAGTACTTC. This rearrangement joins TRBV11-2 to TRBJ2-5; D not resolved. The ends were cut back, 2 bases at V and 0 bases at J, with 7 bases in the middle. This CDR3 comprises 14 residues. Germline lookup yields CDR1 SGHAT and CDR2 FQNNGV. Based on the CDR3 plus reference TRBV11-2 and TRBJ2-5, the full variable domain is EAGVAQSPRYKIIEKRQSVAFWCNPISGHATLYWYQQILGQGPKLLIQFQNNGVVDDSQLPKDRFSAERLKGVDSTLKIQPAKLEDSAVYLCASSLMYNQETQYFGPGTRLLVL.